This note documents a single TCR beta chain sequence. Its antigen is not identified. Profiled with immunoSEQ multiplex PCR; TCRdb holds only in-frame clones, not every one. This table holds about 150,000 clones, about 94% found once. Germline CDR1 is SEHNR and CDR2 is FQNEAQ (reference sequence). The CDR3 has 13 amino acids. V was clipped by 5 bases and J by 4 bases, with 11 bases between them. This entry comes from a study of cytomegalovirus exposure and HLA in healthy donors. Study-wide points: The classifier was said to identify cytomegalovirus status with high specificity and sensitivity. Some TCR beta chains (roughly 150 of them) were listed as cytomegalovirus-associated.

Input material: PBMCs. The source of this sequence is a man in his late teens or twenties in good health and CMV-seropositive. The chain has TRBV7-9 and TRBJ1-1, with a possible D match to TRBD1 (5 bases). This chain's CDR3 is CASSPGDSTEAFF. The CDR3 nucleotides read TGTGCCAGCAGCCCGGGGGATAGCACTGAAGCTTTCTTT.